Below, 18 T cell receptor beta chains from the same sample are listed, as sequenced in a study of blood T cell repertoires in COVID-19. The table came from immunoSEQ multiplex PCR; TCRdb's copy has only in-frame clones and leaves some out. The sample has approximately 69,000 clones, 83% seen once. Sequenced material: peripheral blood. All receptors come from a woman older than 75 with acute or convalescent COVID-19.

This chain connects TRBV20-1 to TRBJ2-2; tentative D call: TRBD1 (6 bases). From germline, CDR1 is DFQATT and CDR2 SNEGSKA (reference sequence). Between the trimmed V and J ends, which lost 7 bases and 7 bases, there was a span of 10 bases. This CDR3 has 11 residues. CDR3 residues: CSVGGHGELFF. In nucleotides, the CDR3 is TGCAGTGTAGGGGGTCACGGGGAGCTGTTTTTT.

The CDR3 is CASSPRLAANTGELFF. In DNA, the CDR3 is TGTGCCAGTAGTCCCCGACTAGCGGCGAACACCGGGGAGCTGTTTTTT. J is TRBJ2-2 and V is TRBV19, with 9 bases that match TRBD2. V dropped 5 bases and J dropped 0; count of bases not matched to a gene: 4. The germline V gene has CDR1 LNHDA and CDR2 SQIVND (reference sequence). The CDR3 spans 16 residues.

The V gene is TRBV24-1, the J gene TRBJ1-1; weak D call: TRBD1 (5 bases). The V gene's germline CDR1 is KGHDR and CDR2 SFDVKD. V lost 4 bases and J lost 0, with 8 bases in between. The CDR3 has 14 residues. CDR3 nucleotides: TGTGCCACCAGTGAAGGGGTCATGAACACTGAAGCTTTCTTT. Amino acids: CATSEGVMNTEAFF.

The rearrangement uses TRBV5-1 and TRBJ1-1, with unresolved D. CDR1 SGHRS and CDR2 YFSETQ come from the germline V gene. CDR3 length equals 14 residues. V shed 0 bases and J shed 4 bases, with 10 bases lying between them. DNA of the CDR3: TGCGCCAGCAGCTTGGAGACGGGGAGCACTGAAGCTTTCTTT. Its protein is CASSLETGSTEAFF.

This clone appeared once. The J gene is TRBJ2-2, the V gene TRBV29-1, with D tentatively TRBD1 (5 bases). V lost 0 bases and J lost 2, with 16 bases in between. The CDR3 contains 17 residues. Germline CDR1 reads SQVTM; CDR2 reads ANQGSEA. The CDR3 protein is CSVEDETTAENTGELFF. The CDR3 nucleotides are TGCAGCGTTGAAGATGAGACGACAGCAGAAAACACCGGGGAGCTGTTTTTT.

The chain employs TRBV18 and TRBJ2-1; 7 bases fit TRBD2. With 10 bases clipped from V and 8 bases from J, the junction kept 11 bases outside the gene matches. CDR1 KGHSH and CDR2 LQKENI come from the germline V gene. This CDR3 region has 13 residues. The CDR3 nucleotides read TGTGCCACCATGCCGGGACTATCTGATGAGCAGTTCTTC. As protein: CATMPGLSDEQFF. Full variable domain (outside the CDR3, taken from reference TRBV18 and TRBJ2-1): NAGVMQNPRHLVRRRGQEARLRCSPMKGHSHVYWYRQLPEEGLKFMVYLQKENIIDESGMPKERFSAEFPKEGPSILRIQQVVRGDSAAYFCATMPGLSDEQFFGPGTRLTVL.

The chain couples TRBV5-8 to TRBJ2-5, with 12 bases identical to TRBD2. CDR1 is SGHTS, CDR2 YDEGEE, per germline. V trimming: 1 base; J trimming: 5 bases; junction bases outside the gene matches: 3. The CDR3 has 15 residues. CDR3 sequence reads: CASSLKLAGGETQYF. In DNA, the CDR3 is TGTGCCAGCAGCTTGAAACTAGCGGGAGGCGAGACCCAGTACTTC.

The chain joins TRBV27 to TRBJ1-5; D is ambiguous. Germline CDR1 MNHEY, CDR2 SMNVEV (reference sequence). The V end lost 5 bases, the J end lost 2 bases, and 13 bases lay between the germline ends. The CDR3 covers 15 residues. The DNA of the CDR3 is TGTGCCAGCAGTCGTAGTCGTTTGGGCAATCAGCCCCAGCATTTT. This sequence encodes CASSRSRLGNQPQHF.

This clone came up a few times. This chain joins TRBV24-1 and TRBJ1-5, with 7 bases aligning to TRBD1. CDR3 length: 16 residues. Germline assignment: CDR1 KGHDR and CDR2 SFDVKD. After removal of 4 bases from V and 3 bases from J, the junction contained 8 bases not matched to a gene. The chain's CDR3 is CATSDPNRGNNQPQHF. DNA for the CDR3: TGTGCCACCAGTGACCCGAACAGGGGAAACAATCAGCCCCAGCATTTT.

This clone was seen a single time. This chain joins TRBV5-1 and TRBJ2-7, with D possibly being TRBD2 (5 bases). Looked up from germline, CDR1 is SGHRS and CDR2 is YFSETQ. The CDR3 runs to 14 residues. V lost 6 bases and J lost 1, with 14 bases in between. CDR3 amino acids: CASKVGGASYEQYF. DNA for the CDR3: TGCGCCAGCAAAGTCGGAGGCGCGTCCTACGAGCAGTACTTC.

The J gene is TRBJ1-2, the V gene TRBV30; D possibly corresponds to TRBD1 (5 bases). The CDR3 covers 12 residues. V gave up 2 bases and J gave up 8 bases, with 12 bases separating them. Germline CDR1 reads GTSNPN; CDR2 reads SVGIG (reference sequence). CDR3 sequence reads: CAWSTLTGGYTF. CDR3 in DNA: TGTGCCTGGAGTACGCTAACAGGAGGCTACACCTTC.

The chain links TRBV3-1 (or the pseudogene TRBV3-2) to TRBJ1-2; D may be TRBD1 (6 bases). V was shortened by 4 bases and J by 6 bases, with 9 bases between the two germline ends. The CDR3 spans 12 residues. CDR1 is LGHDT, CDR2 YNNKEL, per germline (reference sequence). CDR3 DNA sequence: TGTGCCAGCAGCCGTCGGACAGATGGCTACACCTTC. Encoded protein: CASSRRTDGYTF.

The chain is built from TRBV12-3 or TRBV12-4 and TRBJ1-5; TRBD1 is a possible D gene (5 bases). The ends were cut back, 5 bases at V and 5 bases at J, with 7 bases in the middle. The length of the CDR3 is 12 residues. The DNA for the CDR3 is TGTGCCAGCAGTAGGGGCGATCAGCCCCAGCATTTT. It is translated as CASSRGDQPQHF.

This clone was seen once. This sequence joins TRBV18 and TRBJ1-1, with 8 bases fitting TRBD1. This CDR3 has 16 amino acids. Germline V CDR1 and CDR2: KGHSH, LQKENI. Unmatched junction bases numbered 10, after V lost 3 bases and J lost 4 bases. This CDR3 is CASSPPSSTGGTEAFF. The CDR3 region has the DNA TGTGCCAGCTCACCCCCGTCCTCAACAGGGGGCACTGAAGCTTTCTTT.

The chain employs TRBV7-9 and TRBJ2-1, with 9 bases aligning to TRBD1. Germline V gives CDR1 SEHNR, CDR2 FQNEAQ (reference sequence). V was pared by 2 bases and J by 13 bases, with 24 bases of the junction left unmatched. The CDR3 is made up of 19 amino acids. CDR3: CASSLIFRSGDRVLFEQFF. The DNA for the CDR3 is TGTGCCAGCAGCTTAATTTTCCGGTCTGGGGACAGGGTATTGTTCGAACAGTTCTTC. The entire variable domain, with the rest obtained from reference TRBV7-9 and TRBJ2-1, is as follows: DTGVSQNPRHKITKRGQNVTFRCDPISEHNRLYWYRQTLGQGPEFLTYFQNEAQLEKSRLLSDRFSAERPKGSFSTLEIQRTEQGDSAMYLCASSLIFRSGDRVLFEQFFGPGTRLTVL.

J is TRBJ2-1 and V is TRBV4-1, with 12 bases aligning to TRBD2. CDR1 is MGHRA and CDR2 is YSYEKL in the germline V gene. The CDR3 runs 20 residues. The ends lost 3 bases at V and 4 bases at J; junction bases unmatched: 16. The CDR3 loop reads CASSHLGLAGSKSGYNEQFF. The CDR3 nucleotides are TGCGCCAGCAGCCACTTAGGACTAGCGGGGTCCAAAAGTGGGTACAATGAGCAGTTCTTC.

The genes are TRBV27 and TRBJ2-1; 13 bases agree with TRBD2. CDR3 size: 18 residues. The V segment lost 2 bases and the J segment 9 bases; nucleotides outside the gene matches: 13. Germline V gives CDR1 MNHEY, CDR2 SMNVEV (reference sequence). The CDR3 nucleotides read TGTGCCAGCAGTTTACAGCGGACTAGCGGGAGACGGGTCAGTGAGCAGTTCTTC. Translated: CASSLQRTSGRRVSEQFF.

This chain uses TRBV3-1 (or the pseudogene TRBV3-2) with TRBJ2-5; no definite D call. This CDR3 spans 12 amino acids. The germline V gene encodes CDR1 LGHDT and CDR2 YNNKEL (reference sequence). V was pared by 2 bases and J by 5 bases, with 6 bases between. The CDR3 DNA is TGTGCCAGCAGCCAACTCGGGGAGACCCAGTACTTC. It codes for CASSQLGETQYF.